A single sample gave rise to the 2 T cell receptor beta chains below, sequenced in a study of T cell repertoires in cytomegalovirus infection. Antigen specificity for these receptors is unknown. MiXCR, run by TCRdb on the reads, gives a single entry per CDR3 protein. The sample has some 800,000 distinct CDR3 sequences; about 33% are singletons. This sample comprised cultured CD8+ T cells from PBMCs, obtained from culture after CMV antigen stimulation. The receptors originated from a human donor in good health (CMV status not recorded). Some clones in this sample may be carry-over from other donors' samples.

The chain joins TRBV14 to TRBJ2-1; D tentatively fits TRBD1 or TRBD2 (5 bases each). This CDR3 has 17 residues. V lost 3 bases, J lost 0 bases, and 15 bases lay in between. Germline V gives CDR1 SGHDN, CDR2 FVKESK. Written as DNA, the CDR3 is TGTGCCAGCAGCCAGTACGTTGGGACGCCCTCCTACAATGAGCAGTTCTTC. It codes for CASSQYVGTPSYNEQFF.

This rearrangement joins TRBV6-5 to TRBJ2-1; 14 bases line up with TRBD2. V gave up 2 bases and J gave up 3 bases; unmatched junction bases: 12. In germline, CDR1 is MNHEY, CDR2 SVGAGI. There are 20 residues in the CDR3. CDR3 bases: TGTGCCAGCAGTTACGGGCCGGGACTAGCGGGGGAAAGAGGCTACAATGAGCAGTTCTTC. It specifies CASSYGPGLAGERGYNEQFF.